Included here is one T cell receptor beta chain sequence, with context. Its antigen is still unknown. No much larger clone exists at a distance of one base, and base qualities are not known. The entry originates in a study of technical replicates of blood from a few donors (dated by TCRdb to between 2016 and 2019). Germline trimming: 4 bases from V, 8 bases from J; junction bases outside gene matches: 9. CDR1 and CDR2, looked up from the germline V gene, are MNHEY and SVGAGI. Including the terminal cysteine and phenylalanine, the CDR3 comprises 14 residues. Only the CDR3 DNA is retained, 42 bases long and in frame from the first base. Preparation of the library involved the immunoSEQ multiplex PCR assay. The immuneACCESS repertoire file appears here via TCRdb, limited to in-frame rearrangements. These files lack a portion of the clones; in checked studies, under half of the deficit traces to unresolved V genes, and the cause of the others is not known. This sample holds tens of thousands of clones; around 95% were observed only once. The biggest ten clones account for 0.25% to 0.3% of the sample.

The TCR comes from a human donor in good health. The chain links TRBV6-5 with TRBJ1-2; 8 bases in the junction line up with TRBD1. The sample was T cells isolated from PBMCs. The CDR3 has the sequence CASSSTGGGKGYTF. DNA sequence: TGTGCCAGCAGTTCCACAGGGGGAGGAAAGGGCTACACCTTC.